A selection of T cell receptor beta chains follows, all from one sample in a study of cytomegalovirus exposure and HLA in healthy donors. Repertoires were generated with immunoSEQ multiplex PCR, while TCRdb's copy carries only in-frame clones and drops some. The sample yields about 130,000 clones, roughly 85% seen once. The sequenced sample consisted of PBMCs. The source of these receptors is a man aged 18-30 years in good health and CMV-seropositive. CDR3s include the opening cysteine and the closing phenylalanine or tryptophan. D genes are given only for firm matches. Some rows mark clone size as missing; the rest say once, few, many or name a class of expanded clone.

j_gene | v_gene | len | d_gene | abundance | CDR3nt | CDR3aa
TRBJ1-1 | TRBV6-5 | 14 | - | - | TGTGCCAGCAGTTACTCGAGAACCGGGACTGAAGCTTTCTTT | CASSYSRTGTEAFF
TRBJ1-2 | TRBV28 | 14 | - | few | TGTGCCAGCAGTTTCCCTCCGGTTACCTATGGCTACACCTTC | CASSFPPVTYGYTF
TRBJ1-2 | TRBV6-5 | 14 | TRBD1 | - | TGTGCCAGCAGTTCCAGGGGGAATACGTATGGCTACACCTTC | CASSSRGNTYGYTF
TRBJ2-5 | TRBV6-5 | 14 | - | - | TGTGCCAGCAGTTACTCGGGCAGCCGACCGACCCAGTACTTC | CASSYSGSRPTQYF
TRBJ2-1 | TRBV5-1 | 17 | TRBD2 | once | TGCGCCAGCAGCCCAGCATCTAGCGGTGGTTCGTACAATGAGCAGTTCTTC | CASSPASSGGSYNEQFF
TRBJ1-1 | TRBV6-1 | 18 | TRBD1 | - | TGTGCCAGCAGTGAAGTTTCCCGGGGACAGACCATGAACACTGAAGCTTTCTTT | CASSEVSRGQTMNTEAFF
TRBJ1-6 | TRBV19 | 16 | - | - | TGTGCCAGTAGTACCTCCCAGGGAACTCTTAATTCACCCCTCCACTTT | CASSTSQGTLNSPLHF
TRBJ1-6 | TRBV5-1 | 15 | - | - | TGCGCCAGCAGCTGGTCGGGGTCGGATAATTCACCCCTCCACTTT | CASSWSGSDNSPLHF
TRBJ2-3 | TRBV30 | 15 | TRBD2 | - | TGTGCCTGGAGCTCAGCGGGGCTCACCACAGATACGCAGTATTTT | CAWSSAGLTTDTQYF
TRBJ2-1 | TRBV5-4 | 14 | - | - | TGTGCCAGCAGCTTTGAAATCCTCACCGGTGAGCAGTTCTTC | CASSFEILTGEQFF
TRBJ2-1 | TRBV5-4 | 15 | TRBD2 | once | TGTGCCAGCAGCTCCGGACTAGCGGGGATGGGTGAGCAGTTCTTC | CASSSGLAGMGEQFF
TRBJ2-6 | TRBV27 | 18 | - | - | TGTGCCAGCAGTTTGTCGGGGAGTCGAGGGCCTGGGGCCAACGTCCTGACTTTC | CASSLSGSRGPGANVLTF
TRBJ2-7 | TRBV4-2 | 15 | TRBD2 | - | TGTGCCAGCAGCCCCCAGCGGGGTTCCTCCTACGAGCAGTACTTC | CASSPQRGSSYEQYF
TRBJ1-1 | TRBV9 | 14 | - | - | TGTGCCAGCAGCAGAAATCCAGGCAACACTGAAGCTTTCTTT | CASSRNPGNTEAFF
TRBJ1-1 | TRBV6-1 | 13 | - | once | TGTGCCAGCATCTGGGCTCTGGGCACTGAAGCTTTCTTT | CASIWALGTEAFF
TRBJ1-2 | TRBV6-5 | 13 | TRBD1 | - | TGTGCCAGCAGTCCAGGGGGGAACTATGGCTACACCTTC | CASSPGGNYGYTF